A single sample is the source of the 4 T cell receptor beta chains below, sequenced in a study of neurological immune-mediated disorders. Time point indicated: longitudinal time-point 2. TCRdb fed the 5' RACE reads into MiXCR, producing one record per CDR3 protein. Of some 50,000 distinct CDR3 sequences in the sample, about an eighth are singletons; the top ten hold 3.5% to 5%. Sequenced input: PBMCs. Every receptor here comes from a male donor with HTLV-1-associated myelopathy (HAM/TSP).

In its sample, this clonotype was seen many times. This CDR3 reads CASSLLDRGNSPLHF. The DNA for the CDR3 is TGCGCCAGCAGCTTACTGGACAGGGGAAATTCACCCCTCCACTTT. V and J are TRBV5-1 and TRBJ1-6; 9 bases line up with TRBD1. Germline trimming cut 2 bases from V and 7 bases from J; bases unmatched to any gene: 4. The CDR3 is 15 residues long. Germline CDR1 SGHRS, CDR2 YFSETQ.

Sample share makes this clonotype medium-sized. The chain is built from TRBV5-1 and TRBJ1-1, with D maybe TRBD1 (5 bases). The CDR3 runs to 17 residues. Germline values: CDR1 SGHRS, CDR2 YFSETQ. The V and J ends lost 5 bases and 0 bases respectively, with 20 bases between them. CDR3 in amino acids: CASRPTGSISMNTEAFF. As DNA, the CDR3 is TGCGCCAGCAGACCCACAGGCTCCATTTCTATGAACACTGAAGCTTTCTTT.

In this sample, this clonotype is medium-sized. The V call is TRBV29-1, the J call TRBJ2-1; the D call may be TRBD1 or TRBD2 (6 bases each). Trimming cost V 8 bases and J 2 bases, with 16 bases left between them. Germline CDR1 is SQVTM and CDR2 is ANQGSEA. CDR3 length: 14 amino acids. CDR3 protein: CSWGAVSPYNEQFF. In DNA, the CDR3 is TGCAGCTGGGGGGCAGTTTCACCCTACAATGAGCAGTTCTTC.

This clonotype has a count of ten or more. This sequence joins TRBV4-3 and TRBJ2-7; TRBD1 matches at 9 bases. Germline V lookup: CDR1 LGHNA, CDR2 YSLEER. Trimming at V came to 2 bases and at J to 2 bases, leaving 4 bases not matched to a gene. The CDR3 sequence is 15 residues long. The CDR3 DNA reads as TGCGCCAGCAGCCAAAAAAGACAGGGGGCCTACGAGCAGTACTTC. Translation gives CASSQKRQGAYEQYF.